The rows below give T cell receptor beta chains drawn from one sample of a study of vaccination effects on CD4 cells after COVID-19. TCRdb's copy holds only in-frame clones and misses some; the assay was immunoSEQ multiplex PCR. Seen here are about 60,000 clones, around 78% observed once, and the top ten hold 1.5% to 2%. No antigen is known for these receptors. Sequencing was performed on CD4+ T cells from PBMCs cultured with HCoV-OC43 spike peptides, taken after COVID-19 vaccination. These receptors all stem from a human donor who received a COVID-19 vaccine. Each CDR3 is given with its conserved first and last residue. A D gene is named only where the DNA matches it firmly. The size of a clone is reported for some rows only, either as once, few or many, or as a class for expanded clones.

abundance,v_gene,j_gene,len,d_gene,CDR3nt,CDR3aa
NA,TRBV9,TRBJ2-1,14,TRBD2,TGTGCCAGCAGCGTAGCCAGCGGGGGGCATGAGCAGTTCTTC,CASSVASGGHEQFF
NA,TRBV9,TRBJ1-6,15,TRBD1,TGTGCCAGCAGCGCACCCGGGACAGTGGATTCACCCCTCCACTTT,CASSAPGTVDSPLHF
NA,TRBV19,TRBJ2-6,14,NA,TGTGCCAGTACCCCGACAGGTGGGGCCAACGTCCTGACTTTC,CASTPTGGANVLTF
few,TRBV15,TRBJ1-2,14,NA,TGTGCCACCAGCAGAGATCAAGGGCGATGGGGCTACACCTTC,CATSRDQGRWGYTF
NA,TRBV10-3,TRBJ2-5,11,NA,TGTGCCATCAAAGCAGAAGAGACCCAGTACTTC,CAIKAEETQYF
few,TRBV5-1,TRBJ1-1,15,NA,TGCGCCAGCAGCTGGGGCTCCGCGGGTGGCACTGAAGCTTTCTTT,CASSWGSAGGTEAFF
NA,TRBV7-2,TRBJ1-6,17,NA,TGTGCCAGCAGGGAAGCCCGACAAAGCTCCTATAATTCACCCCTCCACTTT,CASREARQSSYNSPLHF
NA,TRBV7-6,TRBJ2-6,15,NA,TGTGCCAGCAGCTTAGGACAGTCTGGGGCCAACGTCCTGACTTTC,CASSLGQSGANVLTF
NA,TRBV3-1/TRBV3-2,TRBJ2-2,14,NA,TGTGCCAGCAGCCCACCCCGTGGGGCCGGGGAGCTGTTTTTT,CASSPPRGAGELFF
NA,TRBV11-3,TRBJ2-5,18,NA,TGTGCCAGCAGCTTAGGTTACCGCAGGGAGACAAACCAAGAGACCCAGTACTTC,CASSLGYRRETNQETQYF
NA,TRBV18,TRBJ1-1,12,NA,TGTGCCAGCTCGCCCCCCGACGCTGAAGCTTTCTTT,CASSPPDAEAFF
NA,TRBV6-5,TRBJ1-2,13,NA,TGTGCCAGCAGTTACATCCCGGGCTATGGCTACACCTTC,CASSYIPGYGYTF
NA,TRBV19,TRBJ1-4,14,NA,TGTGCCAGTAGTATTCTGGGGAATAATGAAAAACTGTTTTTT,CASSILGNNEKLFF
NA,TRBV5-1,TRBJ1-6,14,TRBD1,TGCGCCAGCAGCTTGGACAGGGGAAATTCACCCCTCCACTTT,CASSLDRGNSPLHF
NA,TRBV9,TRBJ2-1,13,NA,TGTGCCAGCAGTGGTAGACAGAACAATGAGCAGTTCTTC,CASSGRQNNEQFF
NA,TRBV5-6,TRBJ2-3,14,NA,TGTGCCAGCAGCTCCCTCCGAGCCACAGATACGCAGTATTTT,CASSSLRATDTQYF
NA,TRBV28,TRBJ1-3,15,TRBD1,TGTGCCAGCAGTCTTAGGACAGGGGCAGGTGGCACCATATATTTT,CASSLRTGAGGTIYF
NA,TRBV29-1,TRBJ1-4,12,NA,TGCAGCGGGGGGCGGACTAATGAAAAACTGTTTTTT,CSGGRTNEKLFF
once,TRBV7-9,TRBJ2-5,14,TRBD1,TGTGCCAGCAGCTTACAGGGGGCTGTGGAGACCCAGTACTTC,CASSLQGAVETQYF
NA,TRBV30,TRBJ1-5,14,NA,TGTGCCTGGAGTGTCGGCCTAAGCGGTCAGCCCCAGCATTTT,CAWSVGLSGQPQHF
once,TRBV14,TRBJ1-1,14,NA,TGTGCCAGCAGCCAAGCAGGTATGAACACTGAAGCTTTCTTT,CASSQAGMNTEAFF
once,TRBV7-3,TRBJ2-3,14,NA,TGTGCCAGCAGCTTAAGTAGCGGCTCCGATACGCAGTATTTT,CASSLSSGSDTQYF
NA,TRBV4-1,TRBJ2-3,16,TRBD2,TGCGCCAGCAGCCAAACAGCGGGGAGATACACAGATACGCAGTATTTT,CASSQTAGRYTDTQYF
few,TRBV7-9,TRBJ2-1,15,NA,TGTGCCAGCAGCTTAGCACAGCCCGGGGAAAATGAGCAGTTCTTC,CASSLAQPGENEQFF
NA,TRBV30,TRBJ1-5,11,NA,TGTGCCTGGAGGGGCAGGCAGCCCCAGCATTTT,CAWRGRQPQHF
few,TRBV7-9,TRBJ1-2,13,NA,TGTGCCAGCAGCTTAGAGACAGGAAATGGCTACACCTTC,CASSLETGNGYTF
NA,TRBV6-2/TRBV6-3,TRBJ2-2,16,TRBD1,TGTGCCAGCAGTTACGGAGACAGGGGCCTCTTCGGGGAGCTGTTTTTT,CASSYGDRGLFGELFF
NA,TRBV24-1,TRBJ2-3,16,NA,TGTGCCACCAGTGATCTGGGAGAAGACAGCACAGATACGCAGTATTTT,CATSDLGEDSTDTQYF
NA,TRBV5-4,TRBJ1-3,15,NA,TGTGCCAGCAGCTTGTTTGGAACCTCTGGAAACACCATATATTTT,CASSLFGTSGNTIYF
NA,TRBV19,TRBJ1-4,14,NA,TGTGCCAGTAGTATCTTGACAACTAATGAAAAACTGTTTTTT,CASSILTTNEKLFF